These 3 T cell receptor beta chains came from one sample sequenced in a study of CD8 T cells in ankylosing spondylitis. No cognate antigen is known for these TCRs. The study, taken as a whole, reports: Characteristic, it appeared, of ankylosing spondylitis blood was a TCR beta motif of eight highly homologous variants.

TCRdb fed the 5' RACE reads into MiXCR, producing one record per CDR3 protein. Of 670,000 or so distinct CDR3 sequences listed, around 19% are singletons. Sequenced material: blood, either unsorted or a sorted T cell fraction (not recorded which). All receptors derive from a male donor with ankylosing spondylitis.

This clonotype was detected only a few times. The chain links TRBV20-1 to TRBJ2-3; TRBD2 agrees at 8 bases. This CDR3 comprises 14 residues. Germline CDR1 DFQATT, CDR2 SNEGSKA (reference sequence). The J segment lost 3 bases and the V segment lost 5 bases, leaving 7 bases of the junction unmatched. DNA of the CDR3: TGCAGTGCTTGGACTAGCCTAGGGACAGATACGCAGTATTTT. Its translation is CSAWTSLGTDTQYF.

This clonotype turned up a few times. The chain employs TRBV4-1 and TRBJ2-7; 7 bases match TRBD1. Germline V CDR1 and CDR2: MGHRA, YSYEKL. This CDR3 is built from 15 residues. V lost 1 base, J lost 4 bases, and 7 bases stayed unmatched. CDR3: CASSQATGADYEQYF. The CDR3 nucleotides read TGCGCCAGCAGCCAAGCAACAGGGGCCGATTACGAGCAGTACTTC.

Remarks on this clonotype: Mismatch with germline at one junction end may stem from a read error. CDR3 amino acids: CSVAATDGTQF. The CDR3 region has the DNA TGCAGCGTTGCCGCGACCGACGGGACACAATTT. The chain couples TRBV29-1 to TRBJ1-4, with D perhaps TRBD1 (6 bases). The CDR3 covers 11 residues. Germline CDR1 reads SQVTM; CDR2 reads ANQGSEA.